What follows are 15 T cell receptor beta chains derived from one specimen sequenced in a study of T cells in Graves' hyperthyroidism and ophthalmopathy. The source material, RNA transcripts, was used to amplify TCR beta CDR3 regions. First-round RT-PCR of the TCR CDR3 relied on the HTBI primer set. TCRdb ran MiXCR on the multiplex PCR reads and lists one entry per CDR3 protein. Of some 600,000 distinct CDR3 sequences in the sample, more than 11% were seen once. Sequenced sample: blood. The receptors originated from a woman aged 30 to 39 with Graves' hyperthyroidism that later progressed to Graves' ophthalmopathy.

This clonotype was recorded many times. CDR3 nucleotide sequence: TGTGCCAGCAGTGGAACTGGGGGGTTACTTGATCAGCCCCAGCATTTT. It is translated as CASSGTGGLLDQPQHF. The chain combines TRBV6-1 with TRBJ1-5; tentative D call: TRBD1 (5 bases). The V end lost 4 bases, the J end lost 5 bases, and 18 bases lay between the germline ends. CDR3 length: 16 amino acids. Per the germline V gene, CDR1 is MNHNS and CDR2 is SASEGT.

This clonotype occurred a few times. This clone may be a read error of a much larger clone one base away. This chain uses TRBV30 with TRBJ1-1, with D hard to call. Germline V gene sequence: CDR1 GTSNPN, CDR2 SVGIG (reference sequence). Trimming removed 4 bases from V and 3 bases from J, with 12 bases in between. The CDR3 has 13 amino acids. The CDR3 here is CAWNRSSHTEAFF. The CDR3 DNA reads TGTGCCTGGAATCGAAGTAGTCACACTGAAGCTTTCTTT.

The chain is built from TRBV2 and TRBJ1-5; D might be TRBD1 (5 bases). There are 13 residues in the CDR3. The V and J ends lost 6 bases and 1 base respectively, with 7 bases between them. The germline CDR1 and CDR2 sequences are SNHLY and FYNNEI. CDR3 nucleotide sequence: TGTGCCAGCAGGGGGGGAAGCAATCAGCCCCAGCATTTT. It specifies CASRGGSNQPQHF. Looking up the rest from reference TRBV2 and TRBJ1-5 gives the full variable domain: EPEVTQTPSHQVTQMGQEVILRCVPISNHLYFYWYRQILGQKVEFLVSFYNNEISEKSEIFDDQFSVERPDGSNFTLKIRSTKLEDSAMYFCASRGGSNQPQHFGDGTRLSIL.

There are many counts of this clonotype. The rearrangement links TRBV3-1 to TRBJ2-1, with 9 positions matching TRBD2. V gave up 4 bases and J gave up 1 base; unmatched junction bases: 5. The germline V gene has CDR1 LGHDT and CDR2 YNNKEL (reference sequence). CDR3 size: 16 residues. The CDR3 DNA reads TGTGCCAGCAGCCGATTGGCGGGAGGGTCCTACAATGAGCAGTTCTTC. Translating gives CASSRLAGGSYNEQFF.

This clonotype was seen ten or more times. The genes are TRBV27 and TRBJ2-7; TRBD1 matches 7 bases. Germline CDR1 and CDR2: MNHEY and SMNVEV (reference sequence). This CDR3 has 16 residues. The V gene end was trimmed by 6 bases and the J gene end by 3 bases; junction bases not matched to a gene: 14. CDR3 in DNA: TGTGCCAGCAGCCATTCATCCGGGACAGTCCTCTACGAGCAGTACTTC. It translates to CASSHSSGTVLYEQYF.

This clonotype was picked up many times. The rearrangement joins TRBV19 to TRBJ2-2; a weak D match, TRBD2 (5 bases). This CDR3 comprises 12 residues. V shed 5 bases and J shed 13 bases, with 14 bases lying between them. Looked up from germline, CDR1 is LNHDA and CDR2 is SQIVND (reference sequence). This chain's CDR3 is CASSDGGSGLFF. Here the CDR3 DNA reads TGTGCCAGTAGTGACGGTGGGAGCGGGCTGTTTTTT.

At least ten counts were recorded for this clonotype. The chain links TRBV12-3 or TRBV12-4 to TRBJ2-5; TRBD2 matches at 8 bases. With V trimmed by 6 bases and J by 5 bases, 5 bases remained unmatched. CDR3 length: 13 amino acids. The chain's CDR3 is CASSLTGGETQYF. CDR3 bases: TGTGCCAGCAGCCTGACGGGGGGGGAGACCCAGTACTTC.

This clonotype was seen ten or more times. V and J are TRBV7-2 and TRBJ2-1; tentative D call: TRBD2 (5 bases). Germline CDR1 SGHTA, CDR2 FQGNSA. The CDR3 extends over 18 amino acids. Deletions cut 3 bases from V and 8 bases from J, with 26 bases between. CDR3 in amino acids: CASSFSRSGRGISYEQFF. The CDR3 nucleotides read TGTGCCAGCAGCTTCTCTCGTAGTGGGAGAGGTATAAGCTATGAGCAGTTCTTC.

This clonotype was seen at least ten times. The chain has TRBV3-1 and TRBJ1-2; no definite D call. The V gene lost 3 bases and the J gene lost 8 bases, with 16 bases spanning the gap. The germline CDR1 and CDR2 sequences are LGHDT and YNNKEL (reference sequence). The CDR3 runs to 14 residues. CDR3 amino acids: CASSHAQPLTGYTF. In DNA, the CDR3 is TGTGCCAGCAGCCATGCCCAGCCCCTAACAGGCTACACCTTC.

This clonotype was counted at least ten times. The rearrangement joins TRBV6-5 to TRBJ1-6, with 8 bases identical to TRBD1. Germline loops: CDR1 MNHEY, CDR2 SVGAGI. V gave up 4 bases and J gave up 13 bases; unmatched junction bases: 6. This CDR3 is 13 amino acids long. CDR3 in amino acids: CASSLGQGQPLHF. CDR3 in DNA: TGTGCCAGCAGTTTAGGACAGGGTCAGCCCCTCCACTTT.

This clonotype came up many times. The V and J genes are TRBV19 and TRBJ2-5, with D uncertain. The CDR3 covers 12 residues. In germline, CDR1 is LNHDA, CDR2 SQIVND (reference sequence). V was clipped by 3 bases and J by 2 bases, with 4 bases between them. Here the CDR3 reads CASSIKQETQYF. The CDR3 DNA is TGTGCCAGTAGTATCAAACAAGAGACCCAGTACTTC.

The rearrangement joins TRBV5-1 to TRBJ2-1, with 11 bases identical to TRBD2. J gave up 13 bases and V 0 bases, and 6 bases lay outside the gene matches. The CDR3 covers 14 residues. Germline V CDR1 and CDR2: SGHRS, YFSETQ. CDR3 nucleotide sequence: TGCGCCAGCAGCTTGGAAGGTAGCGGGAGGGGTCAGTTCTTC. This translates into CASSLEGSGRGQFF.

This rearrangement joins TRBV6-1 to TRBJ2-2; 10 bases are shared with TRBD2. CDR1 is MNHNS and CDR2 is SASEGT in the germline V gene. This CDR3 spans 14 amino acids. V lost 7 bases, J lost 5 bases, and 4 bases stayed unmatched. This CDR3 reads CASKELAGTGELFF. CDR3 sequence (DNA): TGTGCCAGCAAGGAACTAGCGGGGACCGGGGAGCTGTTTTTT.

This clonotype was detected a few times. The chain joins TRBV3-1 to TRBJ1-2; perhaps TRBD1 as D (6 bases). V was clipped by 0 bases and J by 3 bases, with 26 bases between them. The V gene's germline CDR1 is LGHDT and CDR2 YNNKEL (reference sequence). This CDR3 contains 20 residues. The CDR3 bases are TGTGCCAGCAGCCAAGATAGCTATCGGGGGGGCCGGCCTGTTGACTATGGCTACACCTTC. Protein sequence: CASSQDSYRGGRPVDYGYTF.

The V and J genes are TRBV6-1 and TRBJ2-7; either TRBD1 or TRBD2 may supply D (5 bases each). This CDR3 has 16 residues. Per germline, CDR1 MNHNS and CDR2 SASEGT. The V end was cut by 1 base, the J end by 3 bases, with 16 bases between. In DNA, the CDR3 is TGTGCCAGCAGTGAAGACGGGGCGGGTTCCCACTACGAGCAGTACTTC. Amino acid sequence: CASSEDGAGSHYEQYF.